This T cell receptor (beta chain) was sequenced in a study of blood T cell repertoires in COVID-19. In germline, CDR1 is LNHDA, CDR2 SQIVND (reference sequence). The CDR3 has 14 amino acids. The V end was cut by 5 bases, the J end by 6 bases, with 17 bases between. TCRdb keeps only in-frame clones here, not all; method: immunoSEQ multiplex PCR. The sample yields 95,000 to 110,000 clones, about 90% seen once. This clonotype was obtained from a woman in her sixties or seventies with acute or convalescent COVID-19. The genes are TRBV19 and TRBJ2-7; a weak D match, TRBD1 (6 bases). Specimen: peripheral blood. CDR3 amino acids: CASSDSVRGTEQYF. The CDR3 nucleotides are TGTGCCAGTAGTGATTCTGTCAGGGGAACCGAGCAGTACTTC.